The sequence of this TCR beta chain was determined in a study of HIV-infected patients and healthy controls. This clonotype turned up a few times. TCRdb analysed the 5' RACE reads with MiXCR anew, one entry per CDR3 protein. The sample comprises about 18,000 distinct CDR3 sequences, about 17% of which are singletons, and around 25% rests with the top ten. V dropped 6 bases and J dropped 4 bases, with 17 bases sitting between them. The CDR3 has 15 residues. The rearrangement links TRBV12-3 or TRBV12-4 to TRBJ2-3, with a possible D match to TRBD2 (6 bases). Material: CD8+ T cells from blood. This receptor was identified in a human donor in good health. DNA of the CDR3: TGTGCCAGCAGCCCGTGGCGGGGAGGCCCAGATACGCAGTATTTT. Protein: CASSPWRGGPDTQYF.